This T cell receptor beta chain was identified during a study of T cells in Graves' hyperthyroidism and ophthalmopathy. About the study: Peripheral blood was taken when the disease was first diagnosed, before any treatment began. Notes on the study in general: Blood also held most thyroid clonotypes expanded beyond 0.001.

A lack of ophthalmopathy progression within 18 months defined stable Graves' hyperthyroidism. More than 8 ml fresh peripheral blood yielded the PBMCs. Authors of the study amplified TCR beta CDR3 regions from RNA transcripts. HTBI primers were employed in a first-round RT-PCR of the TCR CDR3. Using its own MiXCR run on the multiplex PCR reads, TCRdb lists one record per CDR3 protein. Of approximately 400,000 distinct CDR3 sequences detected, about 15% appear once; the ten largest clones hold around a third. CDR1 and CDR2 from the germline V gene are SGHAT and FQDESV (reference sequence). The J segment lost 3 bases and the V segment lost 5 bases, leaving 0 bases of the junction unmatched. The length of the CDR3 is 13 residues. About this clonotype: Its matching antigen is unknown.

The clonotype originates from a woman aged 25 to 39 with Graves' hyperthyroidism. The chain employs TRBV11-1 and TRBJ2-4, with 8 positions matching TRBD2. The sequenced material came from blood. This CDR3 reads CASSRGGKNIQYF. CDR3 coding DNA: TGTGCCAGCAGCCGGGGGGGCAAAAACATTCAGTACTTC. Drawing the rest from reference TRBV11-1 and TRBJ2-4, the complete variable domain is EAEVAQSPRYKITEKSQAVAFWCDPISGHATLYWYRQILGQGPELLVQFQDESVVDDSQLPKDRFSAERLKGVDSTLKIQPAELGDSAMYLCASSRGGKNIQYFGAGTRLSVL.